Listed below are T cell receptor beta chains from one sample, sequenced in a study of blood T cell repertoires in COVID-19. Method: immunoSEQ multiplex PCR; TCRdb's copy keeps in-frame clones and lacks some. The repertoire holds roughly 320,000 clones, with around 85% as singletons. The sample was peripheral blood. The source of these receptors is a human donor in a cohort sampled during active COVID-19. The CDR3 runs from the conserved cysteine through the conserved F or W. The D gene is left open where the match is weak. For some rows the clone size is stated as once, few or many, or as a class when expanded; others skip it.

TGTGCCAGCAGCCAACAGGGGGACGGAAACACCATATATTTT,CASSQQGDGNTIYF,TRBJ1-3,TRBD1,TRBV5-4,once
TGTGCCAGCAGCCAGGGACTAGTCCCAGAGACCCAGTACTTC,CASSQGLVPETQYF,TRBJ2-5,TRBD2,TRBV3-1/TRBV3-2,-
TGTGCCAGCAGCGTAGAGCTTTGGGGTCAGGGTGATGGCTACACCTTC,CASSVELWGQGDGYTF,TRBJ1-2,-,TRBV9,-
TGTGCCAGCAGCTTGTCCACGGGACACTGGGACACTGAAGCTTTCTTT,CASSLSTGHWDTEAFF,TRBJ1-1,-,TRBV5-4,-
TGTGCCAGCACCGATGGGGCCGGTACTGAAGCTTTCTTT,CASTDGAGTEAFF,TRBJ1-1,-,TRBV9,-
TGTGCCACCGGTCAGGGGGGTATGGGGACTGAAGCTTTCTTT,CATGQGGMGTEAFF,TRBJ1-1,TRBD1,TRBV15,once
TGTGCCAGCAGCTTGGGGGTTCTAGCGACGAACACCGGGGAGCTGTTTTTT,CASSLGVLATNTGELFF,TRBJ2-2,-,TRBV5-4,-
TGTGCCAGCAGCTTGGGTTCCACAGGTTACTTTTACGAGCAGTACTTC,CASSLGSTGYFYEQYF,TRBJ2-7,-,TRBV5-4,-
TGCGCCAGCAGCCCGGGACTAGTAGGAGTGTCTGAGCAGTTCTTC,CASSPGLVGVSEQFF,TRBJ2-1,TRBD2,TRBV10-2,-
TGCGCCAGCAGCTACTCAGGGGGCTGGGAAAAACTGTTTTTT,CASSYSGGWEKLFF,TRBJ1-4,TRBD1,TRBV5-1,-
TGTGCCAGCAGCTTGGCCGGGACAGGGGTTTCCTACGAGCAGTACTTC,CASSLAGTGVSYEQYF,TRBJ2-7,TRBD1,TRBV7-9,-
TGTGCCTGGAGTATGGGACTCTTGACAGTTAGTAATTCACCCCTCCACTTT,CAWSMGLLTVSNSPLHF,TRBJ1-6,-,TRBV30,-
TGTGCCAGCAGCAAGCAGGGGGTGGTGAATCAGCCCCAGCATTTT,CASSKQGVVNQPQHF,TRBJ1-5,TRBD1,TRBV5-5,-
TGTGCCAGCAGCCAACGGGTACTGGACAGATATTACTCCTACGAGCAGTACTTC,CASSQRVLDRYYSYEQYF,TRBJ2-7,-,TRBV21-1,-
TGTGCCAGCAGTTTAGAGGGGGCTAATAGCAATCAGCCCCAGCATTTT,CASSLEGANSNQPQHF,TRBJ1-5,TRBD1,TRBV28,-
TGCGCCAGCAGCTGGGGGGGGAATAGCAATCAGCCCCAGCATTTT,CASSWGGNSNQPQHF,TRBJ1-5,-,TRBV5-1,-
TGTGCCAGCAGAGAACAGACAGGAGTCGGCAATCAGCCCCAGCATTTT,CASREQTGVGNQPQHF,TRBJ1-5,-,TRBV6-1,-
TGCGCCAGCAGCCTGACAGGCGGCAATCAGCCCCAGCATTTT,CASSLTGGNQPQHF,TRBJ1-5,-,TRBV4-1,-
TGTGCCAGCAGCTTAGCGGCAGCGTACGAGCAGTACTTC,CASSLAAAYEQYF,TRBJ2-7,-,TRBV11-2,-
TGTGCCAGCACCAGGGGCGTGAACACTGAAGCTTTCTTT,CASTRGVNTEAFF,TRBJ1-1,-,TRBV6-6,once
TGTGCCAGCAGCCAAGCGCAGTACGAGCAGTACTTC,CASSQAQYEQYF,TRBJ2-7,-,TRBV3-1/TRBV3-2,-
TGCGCCAGCAGCCGGACAGGGTGGGGGAACACAGATACGCAGTATTTT,CASSRTGWGNTDTQYF,TRBJ2-3,TRBD1,TRBV5-1,-
TGTGCCAGCAGCGAGGGACAGGGAAGTTCCTACGAGCAGTACTTC,CASSEGQGSSYEQYF,TRBJ2-7,TRBD1,TRBV9,-
TGTGCCAGCAGCTTCATCCCCGGGGGGACAAACACCGGGGAGCTGTTTTTT,CASSFIPGGTNTGELFF,TRBJ2-2,-,TRBV7-3,-
TGTGCCAGCAGTAAACAGGGGGACAATCAGCCCCAGCATTTT,CASSKQGDNQPQHF,TRBJ1-5,TRBD1,TRBV5-4,-
TGTGCCAGTACTAGGGACAGGGGTGAAAAACTGTTTTTT,CASTRDRGEKLFF,TRBJ1-4,TRBD1,TRBV19,-
TGCGCCAGCACCCAGCGGGGGGGCCCAACAGATACGCAGTATTTT,CASTQRGGPTDTQYF,TRBJ2-3,TRBD2,TRBV10-2,-
TGTGCCAGCAACCCGACTAGCGGGGGGGCCAATGAGCAGTTCTTC,CASNPTSGGANEQFF,TRBJ2-1,TRBD2,TRBV2,-